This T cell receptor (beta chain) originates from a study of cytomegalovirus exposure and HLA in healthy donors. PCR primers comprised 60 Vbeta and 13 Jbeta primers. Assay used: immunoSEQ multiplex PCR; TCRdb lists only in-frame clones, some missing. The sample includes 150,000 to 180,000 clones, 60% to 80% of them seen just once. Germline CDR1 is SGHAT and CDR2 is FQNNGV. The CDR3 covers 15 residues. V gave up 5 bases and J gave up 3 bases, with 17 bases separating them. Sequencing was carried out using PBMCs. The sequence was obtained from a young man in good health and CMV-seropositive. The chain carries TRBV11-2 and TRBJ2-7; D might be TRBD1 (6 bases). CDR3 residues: CASSREAGVGYEQYF. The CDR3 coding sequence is TGTGCCAGCAGCAGAGAGGCAGGGGTTGGCTACGAGCAGTACTTC.